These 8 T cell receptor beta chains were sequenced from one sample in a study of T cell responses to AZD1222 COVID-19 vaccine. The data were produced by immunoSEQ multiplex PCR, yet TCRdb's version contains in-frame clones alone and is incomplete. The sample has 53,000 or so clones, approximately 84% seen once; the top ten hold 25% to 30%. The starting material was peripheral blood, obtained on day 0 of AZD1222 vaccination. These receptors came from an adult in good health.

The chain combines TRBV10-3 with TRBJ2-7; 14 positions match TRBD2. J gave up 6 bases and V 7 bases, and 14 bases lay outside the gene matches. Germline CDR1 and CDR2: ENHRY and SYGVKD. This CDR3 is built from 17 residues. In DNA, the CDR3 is TGTGCCATCAACACCGGACTAGCGGGAGGCTCCAGGGTCGAGCAGTACTTC. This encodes CAINTGLAGGSRVEQYF.

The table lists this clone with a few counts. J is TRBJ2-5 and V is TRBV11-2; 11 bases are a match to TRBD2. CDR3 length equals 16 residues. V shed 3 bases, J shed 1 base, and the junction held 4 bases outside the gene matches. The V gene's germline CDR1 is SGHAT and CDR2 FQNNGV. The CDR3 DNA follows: TGTGCCAGCAGCTTGCTGACTAGCGGGACCCAAGAGACCCAGTACTTC. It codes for CASSLLTSGTQETQYF.

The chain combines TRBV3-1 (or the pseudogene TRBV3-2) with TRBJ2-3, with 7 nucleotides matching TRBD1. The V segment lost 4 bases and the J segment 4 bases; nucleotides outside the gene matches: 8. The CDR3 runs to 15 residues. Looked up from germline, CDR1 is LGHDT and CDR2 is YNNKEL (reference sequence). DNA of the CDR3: TGTGCCAGCAGCCGGGACCCCCAGGGGGCAGATACGCAGTATTTT. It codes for CASSRDPQGADTQYF.

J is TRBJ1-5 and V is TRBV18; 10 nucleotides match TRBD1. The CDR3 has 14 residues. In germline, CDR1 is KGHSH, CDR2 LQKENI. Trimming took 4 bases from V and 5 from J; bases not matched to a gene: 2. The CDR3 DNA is TGTGCCAGCTCACTGGGACAGGGGCATCAGCCCCAGCATTTT. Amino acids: CASSLGQGHQPQHF.

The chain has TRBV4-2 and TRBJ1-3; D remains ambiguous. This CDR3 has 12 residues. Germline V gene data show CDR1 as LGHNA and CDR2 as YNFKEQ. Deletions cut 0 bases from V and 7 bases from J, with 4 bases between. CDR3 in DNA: TGTGCCAGCAGCCAAGATGGGAACACCATATATTTT. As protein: CASSQDGNTIYF.

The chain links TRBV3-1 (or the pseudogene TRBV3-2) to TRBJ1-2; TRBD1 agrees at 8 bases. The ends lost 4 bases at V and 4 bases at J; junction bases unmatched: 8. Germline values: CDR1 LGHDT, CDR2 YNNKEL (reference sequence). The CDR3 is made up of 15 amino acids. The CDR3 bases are TGTGCCAGCAGCCCGAGTAGGACAGGGAGCTATGGCTACACCTTC. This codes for CASSPSRTGSYGYTF.

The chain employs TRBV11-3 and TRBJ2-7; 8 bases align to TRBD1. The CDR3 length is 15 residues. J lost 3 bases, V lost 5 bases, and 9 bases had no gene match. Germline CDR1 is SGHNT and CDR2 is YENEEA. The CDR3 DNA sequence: TGTGCCAGCAGCCCCCCGGACAGGGTCGGCTACGAGCAGTACTTC. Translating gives CASSPPDRVGYEQYF.

CDR3 residues: CASSLSRQNYGYTF. CDR3 sequence (DNA): TGTGCCAGCAGCTTATCTCGACAGAACTATGGCTACACCTTC. The rearrangement joins TRBV7-2 to TRBJ1-2; a weak D match, TRBD1 (5 bases). The CDR3 is 14 amino acids. V lost 2 bases to trimming and J lost 2 bases, with 9 bases between them. Per germline, CDR1 SGHTA and CDR2 FQGNSA. The full variable domain, completed using reference TRBV7-2 and TRBJ1-2, is GAGVSQSPSNKVTEKGKDVELRCDPISGHTALYWYRQSLGQGLEFLIYFQGNSAPDKSGLPSDRFSAERTGGSVSTLTIQRTQQEDSAVYLCASSLSRQNYGYTFGSGTRLTVV.